This TCR beta chain stems from a study of blood T cell repertoires in COVID-19. Trimming shortened V by 5 bases and J by 0 bases, and 14 bases separated the two germline ends. The CDR3 is made up of 16 amino acids. Germline CDR1 reads LNHDA; CDR2 reads SQIVND (reference sequence). The repertoire was sequenced with immunoSEQ multiplex PCR; TCRdb's copy has only in-frame clones and lacks some. The sample has some 130,000 clones, approximately 90% seen once; the top ten hold more than 15%. V gene TRBV19 combines with J gene TRBJ1-5; D perhaps matches TRBD1 (5 bases). This TCR came from a man aged 50-60 years with active or convalescent COVID-19. Material: peripheral blood. The DNA for the CDR3 is TGTGCCAGTAGTCCGGGACTCCGGTATAGCAATCAGCCCCAGCATTTT. Protein product: CASSPGLRYSNQPQHF. Combining the CDR3 with reference TRBV19 and TRBJ1-5 gives the whole variable domain DGGITQSPKYLFRKEGQNVTLSCEQNLNHDAMYWYRQDPGQGLRLIYYSQIVNDFQKGDIAEGYSVSREKKESFPLTVTSAQKNPTAFYLCASSPGLRYSNQPQHFGDGTRLSIL.